The clone carrying this T cell receptor (beta chain) has a single count. The CDR3 is 13 residues long. The germline V gene encodes CDR1 SGHTS and CDR2 YDEGEE. The germline V and J ends were trimmed by 2 bases and 6 bases, with 11 bases remaining between them. This specimen belongs to a study of blood T cell repertoires in COVID-19. Measured with immunoSEQ multiplex PCR; TCRdb has only the in-frame clones, and not every one. The table shows about 180,000 clones, with nearly 90% occurring only once. The chain couples TRBV5-8 to TRBJ1-2, with D unresolved. The receptor comes from a man younger than 35 who had recovered from COVID-19. The material sequenced was peripheral blood. The CDR3 loop reads CASSLNIGDGYTF. CDR3 nucleotide sequence: TGTGCCAGCAGCTTAAACATAGGAGATGGCTACACCTTC.